This TCR beta chain was identified in a study of shared clonotypes between healthy human individuals. Clones were sequenced by immunoSEQ multiplex PCR, and TCRdb holds only the in-frame ones, with some missing. The profile shows 2 million or so clones, around 96% of them singletons. CDR3 size: 13 residues. From germline, CDR1 is ENHRY and CDR2 SYGVKD. V lost 0 bases to trimming and J lost 4 bases, with 7 bases between them. CD8 cells regarded as naive lacked CD45RO, were positively chosen for CCR7, and omitted terminally differentiated effector memory CD45RA+ cells. V is TRBV10-3 and J is TRBJ2-7, with unresolved D. Sequenced material: naive CD8+ T cells sorted from blood. The sequence came from a young man in good health. DNA for the CDR3: TGTGCCATCAGTGAGTCCGTCCGGTACGAGCAGTACTTC. Translated: CAISESVRYEQYF.